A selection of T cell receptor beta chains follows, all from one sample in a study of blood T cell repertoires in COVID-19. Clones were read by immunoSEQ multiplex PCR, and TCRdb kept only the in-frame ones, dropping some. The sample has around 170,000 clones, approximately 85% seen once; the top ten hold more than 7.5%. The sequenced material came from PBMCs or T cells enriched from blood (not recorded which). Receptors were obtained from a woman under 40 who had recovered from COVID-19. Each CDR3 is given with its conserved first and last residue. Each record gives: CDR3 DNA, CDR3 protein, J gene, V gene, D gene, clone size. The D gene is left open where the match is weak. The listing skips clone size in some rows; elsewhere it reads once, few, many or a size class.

DNA: TGCGCCAGCAGCTTAAGGGAAAGAAGGGACATCGGCACTGAAGCTTTCTTT
CDR3: CASSLRERRDIGTEAFF
J: TRBJ1-1
V: TRBV5-1
D: .
size: once

DNA: TGCGCCAGCAGCTTGGGGACAGGGCGCCTGAACACCGGGGAGCTGTTTTTT
CDR3: CASSLGTGRLNTGELFF
J: TRBJ2-2
V: TRBV5-1
D: TRBD1
size: .

DNA: TGTGCCACCAGTGACCTGGCTGGTACGCAGTATTTT
CDR3: CATSDLAGTQYF
J: TRBJ2-3
V: TRBV24-1
D: .
size: .

DNA: TGTGCCAGCAGCTTAGAACCTTTCCCGGGGACTGAAGCTTTCTTT
CDR3: CASSLEPFPGTEAFF
J: TRBJ1-1
V: TRBV11-2
D: .
size: .

DNA: TGTGCCAGCAGCCTCAGGAGGAGGGTAACCTACAATGAGCAGTTCTTC
CDR3: CASSLRRRVTYNEQFF
J: TRBJ2-1
V: TRBV28
D: .
size: .

DNA: TGTGCCAGCAGCTTGCGTTCGGGACTAGCGGGAGGGAGCCAGTACTTC
CDR3: CASSLRSGLAGGSQYF
J: TRBJ2-7
V: TRBV5-6
D: TRBD2
size: once

DNA: TGTGCCAGCGCTGGTGGGCTGAGTAGCAATGAGCAGTTCTTC
CDR3: CASAGGLSSNEQFF
J: TRBJ2-1
V: TRBV7-3
D: .
size: .

DNA: TGTGCCAGCCCCGGCGGCAGGGTTACCTACGAGCAGTACTTC
CDR3: CASPGGRVTYEQYF
J: TRBJ2-7
V: TRBV6-5
D: .
size: .

DNA: TGTGCCAGTAGTTCCGGGACAGGGTTGTGGGGCACAGATACGCAGTATTTT
CDR3: CASSSGTGLWGTDTQYF
J: TRBJ2-3
V: TRBV19
D: TRBD1
size: .

DNA: TGTGCCAGCACTAGAAGCGGCTTTTCTGGGGCCAACGTCCTGACTTTC
CDR3: CASTRSGFSGANVLTF
J: TRBJ2-6
V: TRBV7-2
D: .
size: .

DNA: TGTGCCAGCAGCAAAGGACTAGCGGGAGGGTATGAGACCCAGTACTTC
CDR3: CASSKGLAGGYETQYF
J: TRBJ2-5
V: TRBV28
D: TRBD2
size: .

DNA: TGTGCCAGCAACCCCAGGGGCACAGATACGCAGTATTTT
CDR3: CASNPRGTDTQYF
J: TRBJ2-3
V: TRBV28
D: .
size: .

DNA: TGCAGCGTCGCGACTAGCGGGAGTGAGACCCAGTACTTC
CDR3: CSVATSGSETQYF
J: TRBJ2-5
V: TRBV29-1
D: TRBD2
size: .

DNA: TGTGCCAGCAGTTTCAATGATCTAGCGGGGCGCTACGAGCAGTACTTC
CDR3: CASSFNDLAGRYEQYF
J: TRBJ2-7
V: TRBV28
D: TRBD2
size: .

DNA: TGCGCCAGCAGCCCGGGGACAGTCAAGGGTCCCCAGCATTTT
CDR3: CASSPGTVKGPQHF
J: TRBJ1-5
V: TRBV5-1
D: TRBD1
size: .

DNA: TGCGCCAGCAGCTTGGCCGGACTAGCGGGAGGGATCCAAGAGACCCAGTACTTC
CDR3: CASSLAGLAGGIQETQYF
J: TRBJ2-5
V: TRBV5-1
D: TRBD2
size: .

DNA: TGTGCCAGCAGCCCCGGCCGACCTAGCGGTGAGCAGTACTTC
CDR3: CASSPGRPSGEQYF
J: TRBJ2-7
V: TRBV11-2
D: TRBD2
size: .

DNA: TGTGCCTGGAGTCCGAGCTCCTACGAGCAGTACTTC
CDR3: CAWSPSSYEQYF
J: TRBJ2-7
V: TRBV30
D: .
size: .

DNA: TGTGCCAGCAGTTACGTGGCAGGGAAAGAGACCCAGTACTTC
CDR3: CASSYVAGKETQYF
J: TRBJ2-5
V: TRBV6-5
D: .
size: once

DNA: TGTGCCAGCAGCTCATCAAATTTCCGGACTCGGGAAGCTTTCTTT
CDR3: CASSSSNFRTREAFF
J: TRBJ1-1
V: TRBV7-3
D: .
size: .